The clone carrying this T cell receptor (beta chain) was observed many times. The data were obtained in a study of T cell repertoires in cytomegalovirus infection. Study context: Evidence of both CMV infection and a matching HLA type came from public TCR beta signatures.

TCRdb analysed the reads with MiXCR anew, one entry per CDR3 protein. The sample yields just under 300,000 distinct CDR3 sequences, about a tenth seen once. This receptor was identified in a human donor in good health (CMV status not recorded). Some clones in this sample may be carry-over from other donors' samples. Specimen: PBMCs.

The CDR3 coding sequence is TGTGCCAGCAGCTTGGCCGTTCCTTTCGTGTTCCAAGAGACCCAGTACTTC. Its translation is CASSLAVPFVFQETQYF. The rearrangement uses TRBV5-6 and TRBJ2-5; D is ambiguous. In germline, CDR1 is SGHDT, CDR2 YYEEEE. The CDR3 contains 17 residues. V was pared by 0 bases and J by 1 base, with 16 bases between.